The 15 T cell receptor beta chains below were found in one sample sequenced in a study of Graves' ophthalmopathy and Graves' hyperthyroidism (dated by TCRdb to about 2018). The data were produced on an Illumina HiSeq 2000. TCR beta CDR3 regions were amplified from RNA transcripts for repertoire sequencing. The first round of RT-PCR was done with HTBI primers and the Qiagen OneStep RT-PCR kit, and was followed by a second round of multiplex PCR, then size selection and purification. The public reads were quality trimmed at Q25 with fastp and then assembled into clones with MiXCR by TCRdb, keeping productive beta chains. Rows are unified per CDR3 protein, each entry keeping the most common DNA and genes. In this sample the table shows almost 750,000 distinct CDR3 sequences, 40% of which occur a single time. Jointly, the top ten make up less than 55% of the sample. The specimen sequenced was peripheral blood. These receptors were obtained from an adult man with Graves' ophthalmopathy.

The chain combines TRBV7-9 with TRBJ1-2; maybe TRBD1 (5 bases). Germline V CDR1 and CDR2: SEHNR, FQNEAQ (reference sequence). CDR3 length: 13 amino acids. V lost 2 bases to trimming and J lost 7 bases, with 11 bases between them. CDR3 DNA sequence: TGTGCCAGCAGCTTAAGTCTCGGGGGTGGCTACACCTTC. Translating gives CASSLSLGGGYTF.

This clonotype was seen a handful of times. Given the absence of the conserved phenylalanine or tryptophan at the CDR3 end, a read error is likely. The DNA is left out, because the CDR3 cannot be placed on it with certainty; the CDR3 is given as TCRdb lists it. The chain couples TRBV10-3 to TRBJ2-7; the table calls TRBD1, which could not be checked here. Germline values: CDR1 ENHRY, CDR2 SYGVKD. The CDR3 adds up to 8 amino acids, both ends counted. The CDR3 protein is CAISSSGT.

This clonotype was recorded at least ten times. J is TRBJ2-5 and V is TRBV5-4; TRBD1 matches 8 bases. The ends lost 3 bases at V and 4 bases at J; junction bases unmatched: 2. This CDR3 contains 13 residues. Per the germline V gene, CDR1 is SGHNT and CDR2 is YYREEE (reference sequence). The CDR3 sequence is CASSSGTGETQYF. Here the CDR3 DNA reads TGTGCCAGCAGCTCCGGGACAGGAGAGACCCAGTACTTC. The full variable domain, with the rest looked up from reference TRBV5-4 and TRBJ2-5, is ETGVTQSPTHLIKTRGQQVTLRCSSQSGHNTVSWYQQALGQGPQFIFQYYREEENGRGNFPPRFSGLQFPNYSSELNVNALELDDSALYLCASSSGTGETQYFGPGTRLLVL.

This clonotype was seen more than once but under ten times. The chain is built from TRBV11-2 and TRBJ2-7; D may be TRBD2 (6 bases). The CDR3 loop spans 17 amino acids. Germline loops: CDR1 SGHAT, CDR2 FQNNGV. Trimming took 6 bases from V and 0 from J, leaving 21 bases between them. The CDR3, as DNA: TGTGCCAGCAGAGCCCCTCTGGGGCGGGGCGTCTCCTACGAGCAGTACTTC. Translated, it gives CASRAPLGRGVSYEQYF. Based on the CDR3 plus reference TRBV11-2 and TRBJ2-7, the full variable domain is EAGVAQSPRYKIIEKRQSVAFWCNPISGHATLYWYQQILGQGPKLLIQFQNNGVVDDSQLPKDRFSAERLKGVDSTLKIQPAKLEDSAVYLCASRAPLGRGVSYEQYFGPGTRLTVT.

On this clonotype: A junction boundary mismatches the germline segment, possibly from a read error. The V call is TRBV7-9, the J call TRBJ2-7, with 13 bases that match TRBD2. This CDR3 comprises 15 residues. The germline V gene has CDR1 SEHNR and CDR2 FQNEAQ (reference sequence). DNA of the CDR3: TGCGCCAGCAGCCGCTCCGGGACTAGCGGGAACGAGCAGTACTTC. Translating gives CASSRSGTSGNEQYF.

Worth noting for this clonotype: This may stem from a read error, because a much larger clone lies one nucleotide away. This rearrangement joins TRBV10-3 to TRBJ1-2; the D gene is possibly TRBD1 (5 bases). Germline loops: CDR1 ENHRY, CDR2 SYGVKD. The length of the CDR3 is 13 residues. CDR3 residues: CASSYAGYYGYTF. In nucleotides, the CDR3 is TGTGCCAGCAGTTACGCAGGGTACTATGGCTACACCTTC.

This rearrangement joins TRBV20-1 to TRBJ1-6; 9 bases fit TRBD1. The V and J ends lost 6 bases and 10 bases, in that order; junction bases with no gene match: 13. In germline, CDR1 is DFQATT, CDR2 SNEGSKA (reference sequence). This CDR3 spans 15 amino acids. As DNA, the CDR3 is TGCAGTGCACTAGCCCGGGACAGGGTCCAATCACCCCTCCACTTT. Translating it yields CSALARDRVQSPLHF.

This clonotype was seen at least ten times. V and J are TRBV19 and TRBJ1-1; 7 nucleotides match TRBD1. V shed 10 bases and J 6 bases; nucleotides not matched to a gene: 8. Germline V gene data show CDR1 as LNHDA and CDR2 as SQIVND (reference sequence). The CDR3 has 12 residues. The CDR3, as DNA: TGTGCCACCGGAACAGGGGTCGCTGAAGCTTTCTTT. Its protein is CATGTGVAEAFF.

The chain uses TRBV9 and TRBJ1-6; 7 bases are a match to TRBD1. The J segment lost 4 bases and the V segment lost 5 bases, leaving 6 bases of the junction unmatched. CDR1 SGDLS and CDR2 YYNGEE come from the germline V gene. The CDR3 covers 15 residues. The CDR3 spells CASRQGRGYNSPLHF. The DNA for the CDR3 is TGTGCCAGCAGGCAGGGCAGGGGGTATAATTCACCCCTCCACTTT.

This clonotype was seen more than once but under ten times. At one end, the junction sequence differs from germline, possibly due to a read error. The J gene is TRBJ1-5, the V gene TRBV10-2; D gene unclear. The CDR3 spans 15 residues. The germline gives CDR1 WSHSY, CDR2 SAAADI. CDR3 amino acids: CASSYRGPPVSGQHF. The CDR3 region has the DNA TGTGCCAGCAGTTACCGAGGCCCACCGGTTAGCGGCCAGCATTTT.

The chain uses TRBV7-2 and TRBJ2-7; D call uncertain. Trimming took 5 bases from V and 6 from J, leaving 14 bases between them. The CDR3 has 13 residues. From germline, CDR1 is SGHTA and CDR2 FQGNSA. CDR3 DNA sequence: TGTGCCAGCAGCCCAACCTGGTGGGGCGAGCAGTACTTC. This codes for CASSPTWWGEQYF.

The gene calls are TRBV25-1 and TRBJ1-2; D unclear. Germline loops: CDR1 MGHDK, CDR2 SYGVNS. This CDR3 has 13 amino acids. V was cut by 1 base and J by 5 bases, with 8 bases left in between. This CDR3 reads CASSEFHVYGYTF. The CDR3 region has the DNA TGTGCCAGCAGTGAATTTCATGTGTATGGCTACACCTTC.

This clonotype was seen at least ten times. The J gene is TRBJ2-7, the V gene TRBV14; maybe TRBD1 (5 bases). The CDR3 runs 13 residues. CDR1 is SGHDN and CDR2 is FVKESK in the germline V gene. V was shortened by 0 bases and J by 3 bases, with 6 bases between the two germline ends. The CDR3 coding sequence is TGTGCCAGCAGCCAAGACAGGGACTACGAGCAGTACTTC. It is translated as CASSQDRDYEQYF.

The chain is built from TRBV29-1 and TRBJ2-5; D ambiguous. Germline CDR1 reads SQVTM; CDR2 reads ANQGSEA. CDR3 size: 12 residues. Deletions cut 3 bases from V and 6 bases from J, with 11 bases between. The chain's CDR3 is CSVESPVQTQYF. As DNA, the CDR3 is TGCAGCGTTGAGTCACCCGTCCAGACCCAGTACTTC.

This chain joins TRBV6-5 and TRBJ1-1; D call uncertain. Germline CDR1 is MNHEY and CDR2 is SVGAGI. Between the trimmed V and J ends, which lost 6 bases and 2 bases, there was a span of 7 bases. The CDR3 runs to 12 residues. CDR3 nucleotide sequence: TGTGCCAGCAGCGCAGACAACACTGAAGCTTTCTTT. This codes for CASSADNTEAFF.